This note documents a single TCR beta chain sequence. This CDR3 is built from 15 residues. From germline, CDR1 is SGHRS and CDR2 YFSETQ. V was pared by 4 bases and J by 4 bases, with 6 bases of the junction left unmatched. These data are taken from a study of blood T cell repertoires in COVID-19. Across the study: There were acute and convalescent COVID-19 samples, and they came from the United States, Italy and Spain. T cells, B-cell-depleted T cells, or PBMCs provided the cDNA or gDNA that served as material.

Methods used by the authors: How many nucleated cells were present was estimated from reference gene primer amplification. This table comes from immunoSEQ multiplex PCR, and its TCRdb copy is limited to in-frame clones, with some not included. The V and J calls and clone size come from that table; D and trimming were worked out from the DNA. The data contain about 62,000 clones, 85% to 90% of them seen just once; the ten biggest clones take up more than 0.9%. This rearrangement joins TRBV5-1 to TRBJ2-2; 8 bases line up with TRBD1. The sample comprised peripheral blood. This sequence originates from a man in his 70s with acute or convalescent COVID-19. The CDR3 sequence is CASSTTGESTGELFF. The CDR3 DNA sequence: TGCGCCAGCAGCACGACAGGGGAATCCACCGGGGAGCTGTTTTTT.